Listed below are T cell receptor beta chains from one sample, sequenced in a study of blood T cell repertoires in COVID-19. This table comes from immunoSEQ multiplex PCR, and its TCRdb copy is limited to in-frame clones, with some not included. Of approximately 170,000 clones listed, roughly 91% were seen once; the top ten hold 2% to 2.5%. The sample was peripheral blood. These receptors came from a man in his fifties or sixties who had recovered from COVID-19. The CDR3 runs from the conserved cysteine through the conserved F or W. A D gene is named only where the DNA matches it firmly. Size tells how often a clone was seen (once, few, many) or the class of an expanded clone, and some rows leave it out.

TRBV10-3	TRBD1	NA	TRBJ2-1	CAISSTGGSSYNEQFF	TGTGCCATCAGTTCGACAGGGGGTAGCTCCTACAATGAGCAGTTCTTC
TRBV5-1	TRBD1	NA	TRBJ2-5	CASSLDGRGLVQTQYF	TGCGCCAGCAGCTTGGATGGCAGGGGGTTGGTTCAGACCCAGTACTTC
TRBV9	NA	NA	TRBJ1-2	CASSVEMGSFYGYTF	TGTGCCAGCAGCGTCGAGATGGGCTCGTTCTATGGCTACACCTTC
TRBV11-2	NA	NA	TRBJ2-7	CASTGYSTYEQYF	TGTGCCAGCACGGGTTATAGTACGTACGAGCAGTACTTC
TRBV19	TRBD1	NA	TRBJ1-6	CASSLRGQYNSPLHF	TGTGCCAGTAGTCTACGGGGACAGTATAATTCACCCCTCCACTTT
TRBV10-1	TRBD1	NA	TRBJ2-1	CASSDPGGSNEQFF	TGCGCCAGCAGTGACCCAGGGGGATCGAATGAGCAGTTCTTC
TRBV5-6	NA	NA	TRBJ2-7	CASSPRRGAYEQYF	TGTGCCAGCAGCCCTCGCAGGGGGGCCTACGAGCAGTACTTC
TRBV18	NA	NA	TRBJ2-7	CASSSLGDHEQYF	TGTGCCAGCTCGAGTCTGGGAGACCACGAGCAGTACTTC
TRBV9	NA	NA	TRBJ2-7	CASSPRGSASYEQYF	TGTGCCAGCAGCCCTCGCGGGTCCGCCTCCTACGAGCAGTACTTC
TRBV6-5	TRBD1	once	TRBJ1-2	CASRPQGYYGYTF	TGTGCCAGCAGACCACAGGGGTACTATGGCTACACCTTC
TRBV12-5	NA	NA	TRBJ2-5	CASGFRDGTYQETQYF	TGTGCTAGTGGTTTTCGCGACGGGACATATCAAGAGACCCAGTACTTC
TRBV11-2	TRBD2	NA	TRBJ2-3	CASSLTSGGPTDTQYF	TGTGCCAGCAGCTTAACTAGCGGGGGCCCCACAGATACGCAGTATTTT
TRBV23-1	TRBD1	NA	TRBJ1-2	CASSQPALKQGAFNYGYTF	TGCGCCAGCAGTCAACCTGCTCTAAAACAGGGGGCGTTTAACTATGGCTACACCTTC